The present T cell receptor beta chain was sequenced within a study of STAT5B mutations in CD4+ large granular lymphocyte leukemia. Study-level information: Among healthy donors, a particular HLA allele went with more CDR3 'QG' motifs.

Sequencing used immunoSEQ multiplex PCR; TCRdb keeps in-frame clones, though not all of them. The profile shows tens of thousands of clones, 70% to 90% of them singletons. Looked up from germline, CDR1 is LGHNA and CDR2 is YSLEER. The CDR3 runs 14 residues. The V end lost 1 base, the J end lost 4 bases, and 10 bases lay between the germline ends. This clone has only one observation. This clonotype originated in a human donor in good health. The chain joins TRBV4-3 to TRBJ1-2; D is possibly TRBD1 (6 bases). The sample comprised CD4+ T cells from blood buffy coats. As DNA, the CDR3 is TGCGCCAGCAGCCAAGCGGCCAGGGGCTATGGCTACACCTTC. Translation gives CASSQAARGYGYTF.